This is a list of T cell receptor beta chains from one sample in a study of cytomegalovirus exposure and HLA in healthy donors. Clones were sequenced by immunoSEQ multiplex PCR, and TCRdb holds only the in-frame ones, with some missing. The table has over 200,000 clones, around 86% seen once. Source material: PBMCs. The receptor source for this set is a woman under 30 in good health and CMV-seropositive. Each CDR3 is given with its conserved first and last residue. The D gene is left open where the match is weak. Some rows have no size entry. The others give once, few or many, or a class for an expanded clone.

abundance: -
j_gene: TRBJ2-1
d_gene: TRBD1
v_gene: TRBV9
CDR3aa: CASSVGTGPYNEQFF
CDR3nt: TGTGCCAGCAGCGTAGGGACAGGGCCGTACAATGAGCAGTTCTTC

abundance: few
j_gene: TRBJ2-7
d_gene: TRBD1
v_gene: TRBV19
CDR3aa: CASSTWDRAKEQYF
CDR3nt: TGTGCCAGTAGTACCTGGGACAGGGCAAAAGAGCAGTACTTC

abundance: few
j_gene: TRBJ2-7
d_gene: TRBD2
v_gene: TRBV28
CDR3aa: CASSSSGLAGGAYEQYF
CDR3nt: TGTGCCAGCAGTTCATCGGGACTAGCGGGAGGTGCCTACGAGCAGTACTTC

abundance: -
j_gene: TRBJ1-3
d_gene: TRBD1
v_gene: TRBV5-1
CDR3aa: CASSLWTGDGNTIYF
CDR3nt: TGCGCCAGCAGCCTCTGGACAGGGGATGGAAACACCATATATTTT

abundance: -
j_gene: TRBJ2-2
d_gene: TRBD2
v_gene: TRBV12-5
CDR3aa: CASGFQAGGASGSNGELFF
CDR3nt: TGTGCTAGTGGTTTCCAGGCCGGGGGTGCTAGCGGGAGTAACGGGGAGCTGTTTTTT

abundance: -
j_gene: TRBJ2-7
d_gene: -
v_gene: TRBV11-2
CDR3aa: CASSLTPGAYEQYF
CDR3nt: TGTGCCAGCAGCTTAACCCCGGGAGCCTACGAGCAGTACTTC

abundance: -
j_gene: TRBJ1-5
d_gene: -
v_gene: TRBV5-1
CDR3aa: CASSPGEVYQPQHF
CDR3nt: TGCGCCAGCAGCCCCGGGGAGGTCTATCAGCCCCAGCATTTT

abundance: -
j_gene: TRBJ1-1
d_gene: -
v_gene: TRBV27
CDR3aa: CASSGAGAEAFF
CDR3nt: TGTGCCAGCAGTGGGGCGGGGGCTGAAGCTTTCTTT

abundance: -
j_gene: TRBJ2-6
d_gene: TRBD1
v_gene: TRBV10-3
CDR3aa: CAIRRGRDRGSGANVLTF
CDR3nt: TGTGCCATCAGGAGGGGGCGGGACAGGGGCTCTGGGGCCAACGTCCTGACTTTC

abundance: -
j_gene: TRBJ1-4
d_gene: -
v_gene: TRBV4-2
CDR3aa: CASSQAPPQGGEKLFF
CDR3nt: TGTGCCAGCAGCCAAGCTCCCCCACAAGGAGGTGAAAAACTGTTTTTT

abundance: -
j_gene: TRBJ1-5
d_gene: TRBD1
v_gene: TRBV6-1
CDR3aa: CASSVNRQGKGNQPQHF
CDR3nt: TGTGCCAGCAGTGTAAACCGACAGGGGAAAGGCAATCAGCCCCAGCATTTT

abundance: -
j_gene: TRBJ2-1
d_gene: -
v_gene: TRBV5-4
CDR3aa: CASSSYEGDYNEQFF
CDR3nt: TGTGCCAGCAGCTCTTACGAGGGGGATTACAATGAGCAGTTCTTC

abundance: -
j_gene: TRBJ2-1
d_gene: TRBD2
v_gene: TRBV30
CDR3aa: CAWSPEPLWASGISYNEQFF
CDR3nt: TGTGCCTGGAGTCCCGAACCCCTTTGGGCTAGCGGGATATCCTACAATGAGCAGTTCTTC

abundance: -
j_gene: TRBJ1-1
d_gene: -
v_gene: TRBV6-1
CDR3aa: CASSPRSTEAFF
CDR3nt: TGTGCCAGCAGTCCCAGAAGCACTGAAGCTTTCTTT

abundance: -
j_gene: TRBJ2-3
d_gene: -
v_gene: TRBV28
CDR3aa: CASSSSRDTQYF
CDR3nt: TGTGCCAGCAGTTCCTCCAGAGATACGCAGTATTTT

abundance: -
j_gene: TRBJ2-2
d_gene: -
v_gene: TRBV6-4
CDR3aa: CASRISEGGGELFF
CDR3nt: TGTGCCAGCAGGATAAGCGAGGGTGGCGGGGAGCTGTTTTTT

abundance: -
j_gene: TRBJ2-2
d_gene: TRBD1
v_gene: TRBV9
CDR3aa: CASSVRGRDTGELFF
CDR3nt: TGTGCCAGCAGCGTGAGGGGGCGCGACACCGGGGAGCTGTTTTTT

abundance: once
j_gene: TRBJ1-2
d_gene: -
v_gene: TRBV4-2
CDR3aa: CASSPGAAENYGYTF
CDR3nt: TGTGCCAGCAGCCCTGGGGCCGCGGAAAACTATGGCTACACCTTC

abundance: -
j_gene: TRBJ2-7
d_gene: -
v_gene: TRBV19
CDR3aa: CASSMASGAHEQYF
CDR3nt: TGTGCCAGTAGTATGGCCTCAGGGGCACACGAGCAGTACTTC

abundance: -
j_gene: TRBJ1-5
d_gene: -
v_gene: TRBV11-1
CDR3aa: CASSLGRRGTGSNQPQHF
CDR3nt: TGTGCCAGCAGCTTAGGTAGAAGAGGTACGGGGAGCAATCAGCCCCAGCATTTT

abundance: -
j_gene: TRBJ2-1
d_gene: -
v_gene: TRBV7-9
CDR3aa: CASSFRGDEQFF
CDR3nt: TGTGCCAGCAGCTTCAGGGGCGATGAGCAGTTCTTC

abundance: -
j_gene: TRBJ2-1
d_gene: -
v_gene: TRBV5-4
CDR3aa: CASMIDSNEQFF
CDR3nt: TGTGCCAGCATGATTGACAGTAATGAGCAGTTCTTC

abundance: few
j_gene: TRBJ1-1
d_gene: TRBD1
v_gene: TRBV4-1
CDR3aa: CASSQETQGAQTEAFF
CDR3nt: TGCGCCAGCAGCCAAGAGACGCAGGGGGCGCAAACTGAAGCTTTCTTT

abundance: -
j_gene: TRBJ1-2
d_gene: -
v_gene: TRBV1
CDR3aa: CTAGGTGILYGYTF
CDR3nt: TGCACCGCGGGCGGGACAGGGATCCTATATGGCTACACCTTC

abundance: once
j_gene: TRBJ2-2
d_gene: -
v_gene: TRBV9
CDR3aa: CASSTGGAGELFF
CDR3nt: TGTGCCAGCAGCACCGGGGGTGCCGGGGAGCTGTTTTTT

abundance: -
j_gene: TRBJ2-3
d_gene: TRBD2
v_gene: TRBV5-1
CDR3aa: CASSPKAGVGTDTQYF
CDR3nt: TGCGCCAGCAGCCCTAAGGCGGGAGTGGGCACAGATACGCAGTATTTT

abundance: -
j_gene: TRBJ2-1
d_gene: TRBD2
v_gene: TRBV19
CDR3aa: CASSISGMGSYNEQFF
CDR3nt: TGTGCCAGTAGTATTAGCGGGATGGGATCCTACAATGAGCAGTTCTTC

abundance: -
j_gene: TRBJ2-7
d_gene: -
v_gene: TRBV10-1
CDR3aa: CASSESAYEQYF
CDR3nt: TGCGCCAGCAGTGAATCGGCCTACGAGCAGTACTTC

abundance: -
j_gene: TRBJ2-7
d_gene: TRBD1
v_gene: TRBV6-5
CDR3aa: CASNDGGQGTGEQYF
CDR3nt: TGTGCCAGCAACGACGGTGGACAGGGAACGGGGGAGCAGTACTTC

abundance: -
j_gene: TRBJ2-7
d_gene: TRBD1
v_gene: TRBV11-2
CDR3aa: CASSLDDREIPYEQYF
CDR3nt: TGTGCCAGCAGCTTAGACGACAGGGAAATCCCCTACGAGCAGTACTTC

abundance: -
j_gene: TRBJ2-2
d_gene: -
v_gene: TRBV6-1
CDR3aa: CASTNTGELFF
CDR3nt: TGTGCCAGTACGAACACCGGGGAGCTGTTTTTT

abundance: -
j_gene: TRBJ1-2
d_gene: -
v_gene: TRBV19
CDR3aa: CASSTSPSIRGSIGYTF
CDR3nt: TGTGCCAGTAGTACCTCACCATCAATTAGAGGTTCCATTGGCTACACCTTC

abundance: -
j_gene: TRBJ1-4
d_gene: TRBD1
v_gene: TRBV6-1
CDR3aa: CASSDQGTDYNEKLFF
CDR3nt: TGTGCCAGCAGTGACCAAGGGACAGATTATAATGAAAAACTGTTTTTT

abundance: -
j_gene: TRBJ2-1
d_gene: TRBD2
v_gene: TRBV29-1
CDR3aa: CSVEEASGRPMLDLNEQFF
CDR3nt: TGCAGCGTTGAAGAAGCTAGCGGGAGACCAATGTTAGATCTCAATGAGCAGTTCTTC

abundance: -
j_gene: TRBJ1-4
d_gene: TRBD1
v_gene: TRBV2
CDR3aa: CASTPGTANEKLFF
CDR3nt: TGTGCCAGTACTCCCGGGACAGCTAATGAAAAACTGTTTTTT

abundance: -
j_gene: TRBJ2-1
d_gene: -
v_gene: TRBV7-6
CDR3aa: CASSTKAAHNEQFF
CDR3nt: TGTGCCAGCAGCACTAAGGCGGCTCACAATGAGCAGTTCTTC

abundance: -
j_gene: TRBJ2-1
d_gene: TRBD2
v_gene: TRBV4-1
CDR3aa: CASSQDLSGKFF
CDR3nt: TGCGCCAGCAGCCAAGATCTCAGCGGGAAGTTCTTC

abundance: -
j_gene: TRBJ2-7
d_gene: -
v_gene: TRBV27
CDR3aa: CASSLSWFRVSHEQYF
CDR3nt: TGTGCCAGCAGTCTATCGTGGTTCAGGGTCTCCCACGAGCAGTACTTC

abundance: -
j_gene: TRBJ2-7
d_gene: -
v_gene: TRBV12-5
CDR3aa: CASALPHRRVNYEQYF
CDR3nt: TGTGCTAGTGCCCTACCCCATCGGAGGGTTAACTACGAGCAGTACTTC

abundance: -
j_gene: TRBJ2-3
d_gene: -
v_gene: TRBV11-3
CDR3aa: CASSLGRIQDDTQYF
CDR3nt: TGTGCCAGCAGCTTAGGCCGTATACAGGATGATACGCAGTATTTT

abundance: -
j_gene: TRBJ1-1
d_gene: TRBD1
v_gene: TRBV5-1
CDR3aa: CASSLAGGGTEAFF
CDR3nt: TGCGCCAGCAGCTTAGCAGGGGGTGGCACTGAAGCTTTCTTT

abundance: -
j_gene: TRBJ2-7
d_gene: TRBD1
v_gene: TRBV27
CDR3aa: CASSATGAREQYF
CDR3nt: TGTGCCAGCAGTGCCACAGGGGCACGCGAGCAGTACTTC

abundance: -
j_gene: TRBJ1-1
d_gene: -
v_gene: TRBV30
CDR3aa: CAWRLQGAIEAFF
CDR3nt: TGTGCCTGGAGACTACAGGGTGCGATTGAAGCTTTCTTT

abundance: -
j_gene: TRBJ2-3
d_gene: -
v_gene: TRBV6-1
CDR3aa: CASSESSSTDTQYF
CDR3nt: TGTGCCAGCAGTGAGTCCTCTAGCACAGATACGCAGTATTTT

abundance: -
j_gene: TRBJ1-4
d_gene: TRBD1
v_gene: TRBV5-1
CDR3aa: CASTDEQGAGEKLFF
CDR3nt: TGCGCCAGCACAGATGAACAGGGGGCTGGTGAAAAACTGTTTTTT

abundance: -
j_gene: TRBJ1-3
d_gene: -
v_gene: TRBV6-5
CDR3aa: CASSSRRGLTGNTIYF
CDR3nt: TGTGCCAGCAGTTCGAGGAGAGGACTGACTGGAAACACCATATATTTT

abundance: -
j_gene: TRBJ2-7
d_gene: TRBD1
v_gene: TRBV7-9
CDR3aa: CARPTGFSYEQYF
CDR3nt: TGTGCCAGGCCGACAGGGTTCTCCTACGAGCAGTACTTC

abundance: -
j_gene: TRBJ1-4
d_gene: -
v_gene: TRBV18
CDR3aa: CASSPSPGATWVF
CDR3nt: TGTGCCAGCTCACCGTCTCCGGGAGCAACTTGGGTTTTT

abundance: once
j_gene: TRBJ2-7
d_gene: -
v_gene: TRBV6-5
CDR3aa: CASRTGPAYEQYF
CDR3nt: TGTGCCAGCAGAACAGGGCCGGCCTACGAGCAGTACTTC

abundance: -
j_gene: TRBJ2-1
d_gene: TRBD2
v_gene: TRBV7-8
CDR3aa: CASTGGEHNEQFF
CDR3nt: TGTGCCAGCACCGGGGGGGAACACAATGAGCAGTTCTTC

abundance: -
j_gene: TRBJ1-2
d_gene: -
v_gene: TRBV11-2
CDR3aa: CASSEAAGTYGYTF
CDR3nt: TGTGCCAGCAGCGAGGCGGCAGGGACATATGGCTACACCTTC